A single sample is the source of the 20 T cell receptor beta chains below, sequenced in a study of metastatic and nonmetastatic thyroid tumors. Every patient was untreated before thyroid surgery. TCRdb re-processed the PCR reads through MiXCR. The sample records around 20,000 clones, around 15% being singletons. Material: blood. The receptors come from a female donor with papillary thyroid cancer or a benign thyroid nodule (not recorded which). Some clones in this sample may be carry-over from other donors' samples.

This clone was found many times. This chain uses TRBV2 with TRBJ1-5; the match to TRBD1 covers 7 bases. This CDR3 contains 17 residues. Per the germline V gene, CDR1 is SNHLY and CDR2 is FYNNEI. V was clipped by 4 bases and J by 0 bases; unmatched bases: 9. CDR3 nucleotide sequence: TGTGCCAGCAGTGGGAGATACAGGGGAGATAGCAATCAGCCCCAGCATTTT. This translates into CASSGRYRGDSNQPQHF.

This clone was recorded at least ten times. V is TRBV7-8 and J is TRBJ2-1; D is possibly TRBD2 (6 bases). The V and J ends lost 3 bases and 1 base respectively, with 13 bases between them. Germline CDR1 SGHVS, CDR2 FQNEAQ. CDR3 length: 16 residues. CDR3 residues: CASSFPGLESYNEQFF. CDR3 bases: TGTGCCAGCAGCTTTCCGGGACTCGAATCCTACAATGAGCAGTTCTTC.

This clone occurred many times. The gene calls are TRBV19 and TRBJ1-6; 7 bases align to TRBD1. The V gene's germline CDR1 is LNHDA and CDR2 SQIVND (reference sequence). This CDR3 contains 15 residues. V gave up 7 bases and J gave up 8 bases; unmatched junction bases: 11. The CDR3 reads CASTPRQGLDSPLHF. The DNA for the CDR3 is TGTGCCAGTACCCCCCGACAGGGACTGGATTCACCCCTCCACTTT.

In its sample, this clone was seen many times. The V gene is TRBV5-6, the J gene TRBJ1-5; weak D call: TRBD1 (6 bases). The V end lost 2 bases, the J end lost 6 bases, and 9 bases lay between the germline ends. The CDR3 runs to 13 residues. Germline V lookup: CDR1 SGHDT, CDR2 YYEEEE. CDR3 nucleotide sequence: TGTGCCAGCAGCTTACAGGGAACTCAGCCCCAGCATTTT. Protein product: CASSLQGTQPQHF.

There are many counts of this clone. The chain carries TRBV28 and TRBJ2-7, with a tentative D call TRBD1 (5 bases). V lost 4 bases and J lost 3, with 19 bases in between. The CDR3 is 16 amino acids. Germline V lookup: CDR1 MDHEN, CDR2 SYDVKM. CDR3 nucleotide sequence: TGTGCCAGCAGTTCCGCGGCCAATCAGGGTTACTACGAGCAGTACTTC. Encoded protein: CASSSAANQGYYEQYF.

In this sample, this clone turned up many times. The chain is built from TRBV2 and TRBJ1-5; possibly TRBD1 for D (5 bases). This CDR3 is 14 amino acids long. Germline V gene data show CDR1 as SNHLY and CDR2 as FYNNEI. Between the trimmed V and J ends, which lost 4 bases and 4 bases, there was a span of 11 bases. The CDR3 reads CASSGWTPNQPQHF. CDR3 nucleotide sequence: TGTGCCAGCAGTGGCTGGACACCTAATCAGCCCCAGCATTTT.

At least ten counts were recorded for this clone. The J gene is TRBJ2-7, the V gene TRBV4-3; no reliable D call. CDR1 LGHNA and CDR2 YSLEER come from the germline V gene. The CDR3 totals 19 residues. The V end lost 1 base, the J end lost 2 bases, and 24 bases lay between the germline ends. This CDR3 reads CASSQGFRVRAVPTYEQYF. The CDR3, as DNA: TGCGCCAGCAGCCAAGGTTTCCGGGTTAGGGCCGTTCCTACCTACGAGCAGTACTTC.

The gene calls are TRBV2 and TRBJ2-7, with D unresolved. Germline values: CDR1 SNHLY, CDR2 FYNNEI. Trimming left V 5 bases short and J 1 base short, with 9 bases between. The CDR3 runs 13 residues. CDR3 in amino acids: CASSPVGSYEQYF. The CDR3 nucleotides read TGTGCCAGCAGTCCAGTCGGGTCCTACGAGCAGTACTTC.

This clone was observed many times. The CDR3 is CASSRLAGIYNEQFF. CDR3 sequence (DNA): TGTGCCAGTAGTCGACTAGCGGGGATCTACAATGAGCAGTTCTTC. V usage is TRBV19 and J usage is TRBJ2-1; 11 nucleotides line up with TRBD2. This CDR3 spans 15 amino acids. Germline CDR1 and CDR2: LNHDA and SQIVND (reference sequence). The trim removed 5 bases at V and 3 bases at J, leaving 3 bases unmatched. Looking up the rest from reference TRBV19 and TRBJ2-1 gives the full variable domain: DGGITQSPKYLFRKEGQNVTLSCEQNLNHDAMYWYRQDPGQGLRLIYYSQIVNDFQKGDIAEGYSVSREKKESFPLTVTSAQKNPTAFYLCASSRLAGIYNEQFFGPGTRLTVL.

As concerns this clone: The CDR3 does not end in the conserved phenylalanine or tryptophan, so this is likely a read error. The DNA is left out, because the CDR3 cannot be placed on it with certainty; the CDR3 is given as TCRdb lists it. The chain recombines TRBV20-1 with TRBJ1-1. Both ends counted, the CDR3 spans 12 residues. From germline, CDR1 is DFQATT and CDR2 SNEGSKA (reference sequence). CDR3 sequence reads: CSALTANTEASY.

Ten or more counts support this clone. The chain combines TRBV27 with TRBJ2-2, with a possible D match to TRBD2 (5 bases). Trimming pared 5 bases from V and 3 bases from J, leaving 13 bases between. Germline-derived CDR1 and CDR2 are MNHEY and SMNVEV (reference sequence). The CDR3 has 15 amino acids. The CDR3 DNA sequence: TGTGCCAGCAGTGGACTGAGTCCTTACACCGGGGAGCTGTTTTTT. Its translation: CASSGLSPYTGELFF.

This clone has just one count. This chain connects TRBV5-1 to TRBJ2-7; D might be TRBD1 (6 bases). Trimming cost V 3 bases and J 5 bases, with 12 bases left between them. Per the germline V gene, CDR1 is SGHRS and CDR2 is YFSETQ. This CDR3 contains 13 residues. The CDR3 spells CASSYEQGNEQYF. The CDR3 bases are TGCGCCAGCAGCTACGAACAGGGAAACGAGCAGTACTTC.

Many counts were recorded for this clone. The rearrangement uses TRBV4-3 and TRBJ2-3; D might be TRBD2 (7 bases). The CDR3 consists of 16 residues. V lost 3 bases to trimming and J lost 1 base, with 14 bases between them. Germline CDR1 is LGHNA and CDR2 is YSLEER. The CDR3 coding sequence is TGCGCCAGCAGCCAGTGGGGGGGGGCCGGCACAGATACGCAGTATTTT. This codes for CASSQWGGAGTDTQYF.

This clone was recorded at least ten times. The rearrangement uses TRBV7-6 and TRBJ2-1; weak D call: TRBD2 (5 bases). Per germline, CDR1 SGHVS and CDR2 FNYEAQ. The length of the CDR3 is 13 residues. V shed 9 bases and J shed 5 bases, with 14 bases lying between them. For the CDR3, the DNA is TGTGCCAGTAGCGTGGGCCCTAACAATGAGCAGTTCTTC. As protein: CASSVGPNNEQFF.

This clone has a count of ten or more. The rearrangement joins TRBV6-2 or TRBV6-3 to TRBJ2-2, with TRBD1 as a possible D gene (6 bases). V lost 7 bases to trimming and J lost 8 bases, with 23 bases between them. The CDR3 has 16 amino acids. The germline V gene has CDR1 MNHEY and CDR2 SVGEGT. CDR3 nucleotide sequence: TGTGCCAGCACCACGATGCGTCAGGGGAGCACGGGGGAGCTGTTTTTT. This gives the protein CASTTMRQGSTGELFF.

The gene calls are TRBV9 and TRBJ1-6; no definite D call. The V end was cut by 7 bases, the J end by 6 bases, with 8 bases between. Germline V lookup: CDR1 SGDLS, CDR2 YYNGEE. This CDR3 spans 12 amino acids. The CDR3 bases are TGTGCCAGCGGAGGTTCTAATTCACCCCTCCACTTT. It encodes CASGGSNSPLHF.

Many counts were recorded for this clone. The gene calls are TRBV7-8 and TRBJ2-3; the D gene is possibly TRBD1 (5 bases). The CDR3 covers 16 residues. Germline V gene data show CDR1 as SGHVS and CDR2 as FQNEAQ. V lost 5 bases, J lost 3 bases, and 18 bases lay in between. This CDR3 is CASSDIYRGATDTQYF. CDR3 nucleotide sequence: TGTGCCAGCAGCGACATTTATAGGGGCGCAACAGATACGCAGTATTTT.

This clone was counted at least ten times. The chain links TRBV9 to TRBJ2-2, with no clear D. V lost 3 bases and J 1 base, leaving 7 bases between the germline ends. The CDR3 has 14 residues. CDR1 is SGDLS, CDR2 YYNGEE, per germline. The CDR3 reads CASSATLNTGELFF. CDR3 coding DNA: TGTGCCAGCAGCGCAACCTTGAACACCGGGGAGCTGTTTTTT.

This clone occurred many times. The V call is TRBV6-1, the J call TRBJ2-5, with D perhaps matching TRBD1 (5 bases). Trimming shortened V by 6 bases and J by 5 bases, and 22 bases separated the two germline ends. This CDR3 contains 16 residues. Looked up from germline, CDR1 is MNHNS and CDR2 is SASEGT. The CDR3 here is CASSFPRRTNGETQYF. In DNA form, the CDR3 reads TGTGCCAGCAGCTTCCCCCGGCGGACAAATGGGGAGACCCAGTACTTC.

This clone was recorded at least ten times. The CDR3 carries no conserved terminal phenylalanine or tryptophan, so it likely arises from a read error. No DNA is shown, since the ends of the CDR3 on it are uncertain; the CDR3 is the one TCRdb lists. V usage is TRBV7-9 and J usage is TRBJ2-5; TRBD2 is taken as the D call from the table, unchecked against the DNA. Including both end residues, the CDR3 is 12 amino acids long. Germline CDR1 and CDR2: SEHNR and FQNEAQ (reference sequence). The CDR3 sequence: CASSLNNGLARI.